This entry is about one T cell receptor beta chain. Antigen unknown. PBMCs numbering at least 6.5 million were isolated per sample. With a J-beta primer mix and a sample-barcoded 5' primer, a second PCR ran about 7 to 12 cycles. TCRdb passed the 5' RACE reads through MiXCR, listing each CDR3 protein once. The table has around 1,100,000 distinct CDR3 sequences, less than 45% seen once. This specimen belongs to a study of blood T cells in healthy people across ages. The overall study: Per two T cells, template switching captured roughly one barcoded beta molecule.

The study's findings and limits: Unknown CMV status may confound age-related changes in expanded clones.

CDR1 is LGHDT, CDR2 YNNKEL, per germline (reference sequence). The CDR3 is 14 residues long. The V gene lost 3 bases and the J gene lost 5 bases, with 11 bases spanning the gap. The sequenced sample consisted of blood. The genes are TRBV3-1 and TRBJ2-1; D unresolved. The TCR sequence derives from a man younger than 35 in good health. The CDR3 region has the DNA TGTGCCAGCAGCCACCCGGGCCAGAACAATGAGCAGTTCTTC. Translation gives CASSHPGQNNEQFF.